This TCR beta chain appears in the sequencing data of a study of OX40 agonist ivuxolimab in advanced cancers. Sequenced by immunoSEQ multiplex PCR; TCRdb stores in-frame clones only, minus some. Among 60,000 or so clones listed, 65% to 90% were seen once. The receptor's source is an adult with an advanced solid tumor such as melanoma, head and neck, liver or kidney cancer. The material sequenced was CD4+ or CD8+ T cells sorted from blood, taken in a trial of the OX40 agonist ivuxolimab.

CDR3 sequence (DNA): TGTGCCAGCATTGGAGGGAGTTACAATCAGCCCCAGCATTTT. This sequence encodes CASIGGSYNQPQHF. This chain joins TRBV28 and TRBJ1-5, with unresolved D. This CDR3 is 14 amino acids long. Looked up from germline, CDR1 is MDHEN and CDR2 is SYDVKM. V gave up 7 bases and J gave up 3 bases, with 13 bases separating them.